This T cell receptor (beta chain) originates from a study of blood T cell repertoires in COVID-19. Across the study: PBMCs, B-cell-depleted T cells, or T cells provided the cDNA or gDNA that made up the material.

Unmatched junction bases numbered 8, after V lost 4 bases and J lost 5 bases. In germline, CDR1 is MNHEY, CDR2 SMNVEV (reference sequence). This CDR3 contains 15 residues. Only in-frame clones appear in the TCRdb table, and some are missing; sequencing was by immunoSEQ multiplex PCR. This sample has some 290,000 clones, with about 88% found just once. The sample consisted of peripheral blood. V and J are TRBV27 and TRBJ1-2; 9 nucleotides align to TRBD1. This TCR was sampled from a woman between 25 and 40 years old with COVID-19, enrolled during active disease. The CDR3 spells CASSSPGTGRYGYTF. The CDR3 nucleotides read TGTGCCAGCAGTTCCCCCGGGACAGGGAGGTATGGCTACACCTTC.